A single sample is the source of the 27 T cell receptor beta chains below, sequenced in a study of beta chain features in type 1 diabetes. The entirety of the isolated RNA underwent reverse transcription, so expressed TCRB transcripts were sequenced. The method was immunoSEQ multiplex PCR; TCRdb's version includes in-frame clones alone and lacks a portion of them. The sample consists of 130,000 to 150,000 clones, 6.9% of them appearing once. Sequencing used central memory CD4+ T cells from blood. The receptors come from a woman aged 25 to 45 in good health.

This clone turned up a few times. The chain couples TRBV5-4 to TRBJ2-1; 12 bases fit TRBD2. The V and J ends lost 5 bases and 5 bases, in that order; junction bases with no gene match: 8. The CDR3 is 16 amino acids. The germline gives CDR1 SGHNT, CDR2 YYREEE (reference sequence). As DNA, the CDR3 is TGTGCCAGCAGTCAAAGACTAGCGGGGGTAAACAATGAGCAGTTCTTC. Its protein product is CASSQRLAGVNNEQFF.

The chain links TRBV7-9 to TRBJ1-1, with D maybe TRBD1 (5 bases). V gave up 5 bases and J gave up 2 bases, with 15 bases separating them. This CDR3 is built from 15 residues. Per the germline V gene, CDR1 is SEHNR and CDR2 is FQNEAQ (reference sequence). Written as DNA, the CDR3 is TGTGCCAGCAGCCCGCGGGACGAAGGTAACACTGAAGCTTTCTTT. Its translation is CASSPRDEGNTEAFF.

This clone was seen a handful of times. The rearrangement uses TRBV6-5 and TRBJ2-5; TRBD2 matches 9 bases. CDR1 is MNHEY, CDR2 SVGAGI, per germline. The CDR3 totals 15 residues. After removal of 2 bases from V and 7 bases from J, the junction contained 8 bases not matched to a gene. The CDR3 loop is CASSYPTSGFGTQYF. CDR3 DNA: TGTGCCAGCAGTTACCCGACTAGCGGCTTTGGGACCCAGTACTTC.

The genes are TRBV7-2 and TRBJ2-1; TRBD1 agrees at 10 bases. J was trimmed by 7 bases and V by 4 bases; bases with no gene match: 10. The germline gives CDR1 SGHTA, CDR2 FQGNSA. This CDR3 contains 16 residues. In DNA, the CDR3 is TGTGCCAGCAGCTCCCCGCGGGACAGGGGAGTTAATGAGCAGTTCTTC. It specifies CASSSPRDRGVNEQFF.

The rearrangement joins TRBV11-2 to TRBJ2-1, with 7 bases lining up with TRBD1. V lost 7 bases, J lost 7 bases, and 7 bases stayed unmatched. This CDR3 has 13 amino acids. Germline CDR1 and CDR2: SGHAT and FQNNGV. The CDR3 nucleotides are TGTGCCAGCACCTCTTCACAGGGGAATGAGCAGTTCTTC. It specifies CASTSSQGNEQFF.

This chain uses TRBV7-2 with TRBJ2-7; D remains unclear. The CDR3 is 13 residues long. V lost 3 bases, J lost 0 bases, and 6 bases lay in between. CDR1 is SGHTA and CDR2 is FQGNSA in the germline V gene. The CDR3 nucleotides are TGTGCCAGCAGCTTTGGCATCTCCTACGAGCAGTACTTC. Protein product: CASSFGISYEQYF.

This clone occurred a few times. The chain links TRBV19 to TRBJ2-4; the match to TRBD1 covers 8 bases. This CDR3 comprises 15 residues. Trimming at V came to 1 base and at J to 16 bases, leaving 15 bases not matched to a gene. Germline V gives CDR1 LNHDA, CDR2 SQIVND (reference sequence). CDR3 nucleotides: TGTGCCAGTAGTATAGCAGGCAGGGGGCGCGAGAAAATTTACTTC. Its translation: CASSIAGRGREKIYF.

This clone was observed a handful of times. The V and J genes are TRBV28 and TRBJ1-1; tentative D call: TRBD1 (5 bases). The CDR3 has 14 amino acids. Germline V gives CDR1 MDHEN, CDR2 SYDVKM. V was trimmed by 10 bases and J by 1 base, leaving 16 bases between them. The CDR3 DNA is TGTGCCACCAGGGCGGGGAGAGGGAACACTGAAGCTTTCTTT. It codes for CATRAGRGNTEAFF. Supplemented by reference TRBV28 and TRBJ1-1, the full variable domain reads DVKVTQSSRYLVKRTGEKVFLECVQDMDHENMFWYRQDPGLGLRLIYFSYDVKMKEKGDIPEGYSVSREKKERFSLILESASTNQTSMYLCATRAGRGNTEAFFGQGTRLTVV.

The CDR3 nucleotides read TGTGCCAGCAGCCTAGGAGGGGGAAATGAAAAACTGTTTTTT. Amino acids: CASSLGGGNEKLFF. The V and J genes are TRBV7-6 and TRBJ1-4; TRBD1 might be the D (6 bases). The CDR3 consists of 14 residues. CDR1 and CDR2 from the germline V gene are SGHVS and FNYEAQ. V was clipped by 5 bases and J by 5 bases, with 12 bases between them.

The rearrangement joins TRBV27 to TRBJ2-1; D perhaps matches TRBD2 (7 bases). V was pared by 4 bases and J by 9 bases, with 19 bases between. The CDR3 loop spans 15 amino acids. Per germline, CDR1 MNHEY and CDR2 SMNVEV (reference sequence). The CDR3 coding sequence is TGTGCCAGCAGTTCCGATTACCGGGGGGACACTGAGCAGTTCTTC. Amino acids: CASSSDYRGDTEQFF.

This clone was counted between two and nine times. The chain combines TRBV4-3 with TRBJ2-1, with 8 bases identical to TRBD2. CDR1 is LGHNA and CDR2 is YSLEER in the germline V gene. This CDR3 is 16 amino acids long. J gave up 1 base and V 0 bases, and 2 bases lay outside the gene matches. This CDR3 reads CASSQEQRGSYNEQFF. Here the CDR3 DNA reads TGCGCCAGCAGCCAAGAACAGCGGGGGTCCTACAATGAGCAGTTCTTC.

This clone was found once. The DNA of the CDR3 is TGCGCCAGCAGCAAGACCGGGACTGAATACAATGAGCAGTTCTTC. Translating gives CASSKTGTEYNEQFF. V is TRBV5-1 and J is TRBJ2-1; tentative D call: TRBD2 (6 bases). This CDR3 region has 15 residues. Germline assignment: CDR1 SGHRS and CDR2 YFSETQ. Between the trimmed V and J ends, which lost 4 bases and 4 bases, there was a span of 15 bases.

The rearrangement links TRBV6-1 to TRBJ1-1, with D maybe TRBD1 (5 bases). CDR3 length: 14 residues. Trimming removed 0 bases from V and 4 bases from J, with 9 bases in between. CDR1 MNHNS and CDR2 SASEGT come from the germline V gene. The chain's CDR3 is CASSEAGGSTEAFF. CDR3 DNA sequence: TGTGCCAGCAGTGAAGCCGGGGGGAGCACTGAAGCTTTCTTT.

This clone was counted between two and nine times. V and J are TRBV30 and TRBJ2-7; 10 bases line up with TRBD2. Germline V gives CDR1 GTSNPN, CDR2 SVGIG (reference sequence). The CDR3 sequence is 14 residues long. J lost 6 bases, V lost 4 bases, and 9 bases had no gene match. CDR3 sequence: CAWKTSGTVSEQYF. The CDR3 DNA reads TGTGCCTGGAAAACTAGCGGGACAGTCAGCGAGCAGTACTTC.

The table lists this clone with many counts. This chain connects TRBV7-9 to TRBJ2-5, with TRBD2 identical over 7 bases. The V gene end was trimmed by 6 bases and the J gene end by 5 bases; junction bases not matched to a gene: 3. Germline CDR1 and CDR2: SEHNR and FQNEAQ (reference sequence). The CDR3 is 12 residues long. As DNA, the CDR3 is TGTGCCAGCAGTACTAGCGCGGAGACCCAGTACTTC. It yields the protein CASSTSAETQYF.

A few counts support this clone. The chain is built from TRBV19 and TRBJ2-4; D perhaps matches TRBD1 (6 bases). The CDR3 is 14 amino acids. Germline loops: CDR1 LNHDA, CDR2 SQIVND (reference sequence). Between the trimmed V and J ends, which lost 9 bases and 0 bases, there was a span of 12 bases. DNA for the CDR3: TGTGCCAGCAATATCAGGGGAGCCAAAAACATTCAGTACTTC. Residues: CASNIRGAKNIQYF.

The rearrangement links TRBV6-1 to TRBJ2-4; a possible D gene is TRBD2 (5 bases). V shed 9 bases and J shed 1 base, with 13 bases lying between them. Per the germline V gene, CDR1 is MNHNS and CDR2 is SASEGT. This CDR3 spans 14 amino acids. As DNA, the CDR3 is TGTGCCAGTGAGCTAGCCGACGCCAAAAACATTCAGTACTTC. Protein product: CASELADAKNIQYF.

The rearrangement joins TRBV6-5 to TRBJ2-1; the match to TRBD2 covers 13 bases. CDR1 and CDR2 (germline): MNHEY, SVGAGI. The CDR3 covers 14 residues. Germline trimming cut 6 bases from V and 4 bases from J; bases unmatched to any gene: 0. CDR3 sequence (DNA): TGTGCCAGCAGACTAGCGGGAGGGTACAATGAGCAGTTCTTC. This codes for CASRLAGGYNEQFF.

The table lists this clone with a few counts. The genes are TRBV5-6 and TRBJ1-5; TRBD1 aligns across 11 bases. Germline V lookup: CDR1 SGHDT, CDR2 YYEEEE. V shed 4 bases, J shed 2 bases, and the junction held 8 bases outside the gene matches. This CDR3 region has 17 residues. The CDR3 DNA sequence: TGTGCCAGCAGCCTCTGGACAGGGGGCTCGGGCAATCAGCCCCAGCATTTT. Translating gives CASSLWTGGSGNQPQHF.

This clone was observed a handful of times. The chain links TRBV5-4 to TRBJ2-1; 9 bases map to TRBD1. The CDR3 has 15 residues. The V segment lost 4 bases and the J segment 1 base; nucleotides outside the gene matches: 3. CDR1 SGHNT and CDR2 YYREEE come from the germline V gene (reference sequence). CDR3 bases: TGTGCCAGCAGCGAAGGACAGGGGTCCTACAATGAGCAGTTCTTC. Protein sequence: CASSEGQGSYNEQFF.

This clone was observed many times. The chain links TRBV7-9 to TRBJ1-1; D ambiguous. V gave up 1 base and J gave up 4 bases, with 7 bases separating them. The CDR3 totals 13 residues. Germline V gene lookup returns CDR1 SEHNR and CDR2 FQNEAQ (reference sequence). The CDR3 reads CASSLEWSTEAFF. For the CDR3, the DNA is TGTGCCAGCAGCTTAGAGTGGAGCACTGAAGCTTTCTTT.

This clone has a handful of counts. The rearrangement joins TRBV14 to TRBJ2-7; 7 nucleotides match TRBD2. The germline gives CDR1 SGHDN, CDR2 FVKESK. The CDR3 has 14 amino acids. J gave up 2 bases and V 4 bases, and 5 bases lay outside the gene matches. The chain's CDR3 is CASSPLTSPYEQYF. Written as DNA, the CDR3 is TGTGCCAGCAGCCCTCTGACTAGCCCCTACGAGCAGTACTTC.

This clone has a handful of counts. The V and J genes are TRBV6-5 and TRBJ2-7; D perhaps matches TRBD1 (6 bases). Trimming removed 4 bases from V and 6 bases from J, with 10 bases in between. CDR1 and CDR2 (germline): MNHEY, SVGAGI. The CDR3 consists of 12 residues. The CDR3 here is CASSSQGGEQYF. CDR3 nucleotides: TGTGCCAGCAGTTCACAGGGTGGCGAGCAGTACTTC.

This clone showed up just a few times. The V and J genes are TRBV4-3 and TRBJ1-1; D is unresolved. The CDR3 length is 13 residues. CDR1 and CDR2 (germline): LGHNA, YSLEER. Trimming took off 0 bases at V and 6 bases at J, with 8 bases between the two ends. The CDR3 DNA reads TGCGCCAGCAGCCAAGACAGCGGAGCTGAAGCTTTCTTT. It is translated as CASSQDSGAEAFF.

The chain uses TRBV6-6 and TRBJ1-5; D is perhaps TRBD1 (5 bases). This CDR3 has 13 residues. Germline CDR1 MNHNY, CDR2 SVGAGI (reference sequence). V gave up 5 bases and J gave up 5 bases, with 10 bases separating them. The CDR3 region has the DNA TGTGCCAGCAGTGACAGTCCCGATCAGCCCCAGCATTTT. Its protein is CASSDSPDQPQHF.

In this sample, this clone turned up a few times. V is TRBV19 and J is TRBJ1-1; the match to TRBD1 covers 7 bases. V gave up 5 bases and J gave up 7 bases; unmatched junction bases: 4. The germline V gene has CDR1 LNHDA and CDR2 SQIVND (reference sequence). This CDR3 has 12 residues. In nucleotides, the CDR3 is TGTGCCAGTAGTGTACAGGGGAATGAAGCTTTCTTT. Protein: CASSVQGNEAFF.

The chain combines TRBV6-1 with TRBJ1-2, with 10 nucleotides matching TRBD1. This CDR3 region has 14 residues. In germline, CDR1 is MNHNS, CDR2 SASEGT. The V gene end was trimmed by 4 bases and the J gene end by 12 bases; junction bases not matched to a gene: 11. CDR3 bases: TGTGCCAGCAGTGTTGATGGGGACAGGGGTCGCCACACCTTC. Residues: CASSVDGDRGRHTF.